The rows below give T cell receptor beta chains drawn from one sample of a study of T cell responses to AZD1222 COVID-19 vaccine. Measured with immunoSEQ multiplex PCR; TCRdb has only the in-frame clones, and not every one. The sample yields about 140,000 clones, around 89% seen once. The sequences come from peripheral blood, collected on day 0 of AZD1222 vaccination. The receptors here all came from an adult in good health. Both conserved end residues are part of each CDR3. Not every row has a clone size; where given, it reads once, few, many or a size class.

CASSWTSGPQETQYF	NA	TRBV3-1/TRBV3-2
CASNYGASPLHF	many	TRBV7-9
CASSTGGRYEQYF	NA	TRBV10-2
CASSSGQSGNTIYF	NA	TRBV6-5
CASSQDSSGDYNEQFF	once	TRBV4-3
CASSQEDRANYGYTF	NA	TRBV4-2
CASSEIAGLNTGELFF	NA	TRBV7-3
CASSYRDRTSYEQYF	once	TRBV6-2/TRBV6-3
CASAPRTGLGGRTEAFF	NA	TRBV7-2
CASSSRQGAYQPQHF	NA	TRBV6-2/TRBV6-3
CASSLSGGTEAFF	NA	TRBV7-2
CATSRGGRESEKLFF	NA	TRBV15
CASRKVPGHVPSSNQPQHF	NA	TRBV19
CASSLAGTGGQETQYF	NA	TRBV18
CASSLRSGARNSPLHF	few	TRBV6-2/TRBV6-3
CASSLGRNSNQPQHF	NA	TRBV7-2
CASSMDRSGNSPLHF	NA	TRBV19
CASSLAFNSPLHF	NA	TRBV7-3
CASSLGQLGQETQYF	NA	TRBV7-8
CASSQIITLLSAYNEQFF	NA	TRBV4-1
CASSYHTQSSYEQYF	NA	TRBV6-5
CASSPRALFPNEKLFF	NA	TRBV27
CASSRITGVNYNEQFF	NA	TRBV3-1/TRBV3-2
CASSDRANTEAFF	NA	TRBV18
CASSRTGASAFF	NA	TRBV7-2
CASSRISGGEAFF	once	TRBV5-6
CASSPLAGSLNTGELFF	NA	TRBV18
CASSHPGTSANNEQFF	few	TRBV25-1
CASSLSGEDEQFF	NA	TRBV7-2
CASSPSGGADNEQFF	NA	TRBV6-9
CASSITGEGVYGYTF	NA	TRBV27
CSLTERGRGDEQFF	NA	TRBV29-1
CASSFQIDEQFF	NA	TRBV7-9
CASRPGTGGLYTAFF	few	TRBV5-1
CASSLFGGSAGELFF	few	TRBV7-8
CASSSRTSSGNTIYF	NA	TRBV11-2
CASSPARRNTEAFF	few	TRBV3-1/TRBV3-2
CASSSGTASNTEAFF	NA	TRBV6-5
CASSQEGYRGQPQHF	NA	TRBV4-1
CASSYNPGRNEQFF	NA	TRBV6-2/TRBV6-3
CATSKGGATNEKLFF	NA	TRBV28
CASSQDGRGNTEAFF	NA	TRBV14
CASSLGDGRAGEQFF	NA	TRBV11-1
CASSFYGEETQYF	NA	TRBV7-2
CASSARGGASYGYTF	NA	TRBV2
CSVSGVSGNTIYF	NA	TRBV29-1
CSVTGDRADTQYF	NA	TRBV29-1
CASSPGQIPYEQYF	NA	TRBV6-5
CASSYGTGGRGYTF	NA	TRBV6-5
CASSPQGADGELFF	NA	TRBV5-4
CASSARGSNSPLHF	NA	TRBV5-5
CASSLEVSAHGYTF	NA	TRBV5-4
CASLIWGERTYEQYF	NA	TRBV6-4
CASSKPPGAFF	NA	TRBV6-2/TRBV6-3
CASSLGGTGNQPQHF	NA	TRBV28